This TCR beta chain was captured in a study of blood T cell repertoires in COVID-19. After removal of 1 base from V and 4 bases from J, the junction contained 8 bases not matched to a gene. Germline V gene sequence: CDR1 SGHAT, CDR2 FQNNGV. The length of the CDR3 is 17 residues. The protocol was immunoSEQ multiplex PCR, while the TCRdb copy is restricted to in-frame clones and leaves out a portion. The data contain more than 400,000 clones, 90% of them seen just once; the ten biggest clones take up about 0.57%. The sample consisted of PBMCs or T cells enriched from blood (not recorded which). The TCR comes from a man in his late teens or twenties who had recovered from COVID-19. The chain uses TRBV11-2 and TRBJ2-3, with 10 bases lining up with TRBD1. Here the CDR3 DNA reads TGTGCCAGCAGCTTAGTTCGAGGGACAGGGGTCCCAGATACGCAGTATTTT. The encoded protein is CASSLVRGTGVPDTQYF.